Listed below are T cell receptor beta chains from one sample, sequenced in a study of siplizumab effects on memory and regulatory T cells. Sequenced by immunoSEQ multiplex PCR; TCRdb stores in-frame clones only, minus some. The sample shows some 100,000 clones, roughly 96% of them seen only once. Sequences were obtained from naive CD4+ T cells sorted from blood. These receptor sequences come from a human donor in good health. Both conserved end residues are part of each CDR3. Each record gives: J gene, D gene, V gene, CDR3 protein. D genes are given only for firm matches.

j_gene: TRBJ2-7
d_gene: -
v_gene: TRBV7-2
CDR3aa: CASSLSGEYEQYF

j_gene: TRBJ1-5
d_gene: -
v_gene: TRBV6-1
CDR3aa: CASTLEVNQPQHF

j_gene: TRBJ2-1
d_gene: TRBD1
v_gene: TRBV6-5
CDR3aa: CASRTGTGGINEQFF

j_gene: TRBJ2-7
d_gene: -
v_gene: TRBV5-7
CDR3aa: CASSNHTTRSYEQYF

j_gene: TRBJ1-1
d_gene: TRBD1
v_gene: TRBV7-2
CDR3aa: CASSRARGLNTEAFF

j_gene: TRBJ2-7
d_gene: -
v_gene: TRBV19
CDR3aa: CASNGETYEQYF

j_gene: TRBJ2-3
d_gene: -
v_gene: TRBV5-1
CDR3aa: CASRLEDTQYF

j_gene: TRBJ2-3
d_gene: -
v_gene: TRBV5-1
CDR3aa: CASSLVLAAADTQYF

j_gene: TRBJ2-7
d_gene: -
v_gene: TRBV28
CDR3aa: CASSSDSPYEQYF

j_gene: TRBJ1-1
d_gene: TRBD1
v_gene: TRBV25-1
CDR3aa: CASSVTGGKKAFF

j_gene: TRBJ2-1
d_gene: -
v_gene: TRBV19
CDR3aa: CASRSSGTGEQFF

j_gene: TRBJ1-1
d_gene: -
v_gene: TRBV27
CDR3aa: CASSIFFPGLQFKPNTEAFF

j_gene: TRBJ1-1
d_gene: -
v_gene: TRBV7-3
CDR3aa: CASSLLGNTEAFF

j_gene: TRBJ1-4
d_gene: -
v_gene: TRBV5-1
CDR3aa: CASRAGTSLVNRGKLFF

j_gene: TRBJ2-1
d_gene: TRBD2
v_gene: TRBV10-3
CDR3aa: CAIRGLAGLGEQFF

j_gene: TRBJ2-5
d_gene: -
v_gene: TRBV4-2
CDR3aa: CASSQVTGETQYF

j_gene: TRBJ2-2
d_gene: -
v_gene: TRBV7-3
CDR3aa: CASSSSWGGAPTGELFF

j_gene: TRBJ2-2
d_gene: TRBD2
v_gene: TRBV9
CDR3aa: CASSVGGTSGAGWTGELFF

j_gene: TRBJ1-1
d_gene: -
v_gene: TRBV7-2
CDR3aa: CASTETGMNTEAFF

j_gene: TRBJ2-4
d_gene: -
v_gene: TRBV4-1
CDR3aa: CASSQTPRGPKNIQYF

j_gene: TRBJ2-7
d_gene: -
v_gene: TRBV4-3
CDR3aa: CASSQDKGLGEQYF

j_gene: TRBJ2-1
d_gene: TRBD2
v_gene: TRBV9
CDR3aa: CASSVVAGGLNEQFF

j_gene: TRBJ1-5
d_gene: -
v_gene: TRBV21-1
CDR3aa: CASSPGQGGEPQHF

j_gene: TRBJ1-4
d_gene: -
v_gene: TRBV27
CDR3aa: CASSPLTSTNEKLFF

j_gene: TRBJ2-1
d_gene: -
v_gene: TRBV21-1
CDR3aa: CASSIFQGLNEQFF

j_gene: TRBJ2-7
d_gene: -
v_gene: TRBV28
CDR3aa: CASEDVYEQYF

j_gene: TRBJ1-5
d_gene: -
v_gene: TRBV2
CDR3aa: CASRATGRQPQHF

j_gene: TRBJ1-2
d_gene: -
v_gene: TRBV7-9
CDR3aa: CASSFVDYGYTF

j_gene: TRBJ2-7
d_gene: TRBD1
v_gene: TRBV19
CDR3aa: CASSTTGGGYEQYF

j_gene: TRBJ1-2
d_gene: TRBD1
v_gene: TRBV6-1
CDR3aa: CASSDPDRDHYGYTF

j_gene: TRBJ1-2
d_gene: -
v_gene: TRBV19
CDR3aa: CASSIGEGSRIGYTF

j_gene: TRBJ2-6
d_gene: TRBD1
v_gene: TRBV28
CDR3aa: CASSFSSVLGGGISGANVLTF

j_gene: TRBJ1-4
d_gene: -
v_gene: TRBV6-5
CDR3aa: CASSGNEKLFF

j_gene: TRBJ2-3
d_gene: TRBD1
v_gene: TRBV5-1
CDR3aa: CASSVRGNTDTQYF

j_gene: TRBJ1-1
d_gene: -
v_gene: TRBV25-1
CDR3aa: CASSPLLTENTEAFF

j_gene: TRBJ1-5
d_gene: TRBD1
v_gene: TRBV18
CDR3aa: CASSQGDRGYQPQHF

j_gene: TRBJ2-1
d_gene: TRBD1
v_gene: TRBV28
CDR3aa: CASPDRGGNEQFF

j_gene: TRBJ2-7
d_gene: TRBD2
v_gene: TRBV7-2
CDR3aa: CASSPRTSGADEQYF

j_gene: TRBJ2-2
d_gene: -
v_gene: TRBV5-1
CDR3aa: CASSLAGQNTGELFF

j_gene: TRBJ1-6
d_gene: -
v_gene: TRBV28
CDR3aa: CASSFLQGSYNSPLHF

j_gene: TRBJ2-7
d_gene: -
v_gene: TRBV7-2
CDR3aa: CASTNYYEQYF

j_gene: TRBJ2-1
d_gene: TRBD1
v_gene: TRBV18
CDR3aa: CASSPGTGQLNEQFF

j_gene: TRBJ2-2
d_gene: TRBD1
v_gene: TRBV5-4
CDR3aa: CASSLAPGQGWTGELFF

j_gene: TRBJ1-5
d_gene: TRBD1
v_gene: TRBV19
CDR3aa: CASSRDRAGGQPQHF

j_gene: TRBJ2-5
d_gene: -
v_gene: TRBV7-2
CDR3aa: CASRHSGGVETQYF

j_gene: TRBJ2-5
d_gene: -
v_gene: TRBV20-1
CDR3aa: CSATGPGTQYF

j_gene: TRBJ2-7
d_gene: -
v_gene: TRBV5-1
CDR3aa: CASSLEEGSYEQYF

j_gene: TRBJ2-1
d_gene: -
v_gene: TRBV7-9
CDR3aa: CASSLAGETYNEQFF

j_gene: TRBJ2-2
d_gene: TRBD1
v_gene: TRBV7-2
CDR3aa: CASSHQGANTGELFF

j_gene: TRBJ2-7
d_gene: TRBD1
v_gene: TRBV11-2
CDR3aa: CASSLGTGGFDEQYF

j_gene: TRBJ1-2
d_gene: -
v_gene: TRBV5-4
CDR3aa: CASSFPGLYGYTF

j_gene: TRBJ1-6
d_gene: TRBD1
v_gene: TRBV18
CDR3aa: CASSQGQSNSPLHF